The entry that follows covers one T cell receptor beta chain sequence. These data originate in a study of blood T cell repertoires in COVID-19. Sequenced by immunoSEQ multiplex PCR; TCRdb stores in-frame clones only, minus some. This sample carries about 270,000 clones, approximately 89% of them seen once, and the ten largest clones take over 8%. V dropped 3 bases and J dropped 0 bases, with 9 bases sitting between them. This CDR3 has 14 residues. In germline, CDR1 is MNHEY, CDR2 SMNVEV (reference sequence). The sample was peripheral blood. This receptor was identified in a man in his forties with active or convalescent COVID-19. V and J are TRBV27 and TRBJ2-7, with a weak D call TRBD2 (5 bases). The CDR3 nucleotides are TGTGCCAGCAGTTTGAGGGCGGACTCCTACGAGCAGTACTTC. Translating it yields CASSLRADSYEQYF.